This passage covers 25 T cell receptor beta chains from one sample sequenced in a study of shared clonotypes between healthy human individuals. Sequencing used immunoSEQ multiplex PCR; TCRdb keeps in-frame clones, though not all of them. Of around 2,000,000 clones in the sample, less than 95% were seen once. Naive CD8 isolation took CD45RO-negative cells positively selected for CCR7 and excluded terminally differentiated effector memory CD45RA+ cells. The sample consisted of naive CD8+ T cells sorted from blood. Every receptor here comes from a man in his late teens or twenties in good health.

J is TRBJ2-7 and V is TRBV29-1; D not resolved. V gave up 5 bases and J gave up 0 bases, with 11 bases separating them. The CDR3 extends over 13 amino acids. Germline assignment: CDR1 SQVTM and CDR2 ANQGSEA. The CDR3 region has the DNA TGCAGCGTTCTCCCGGGCAGCTCCTACGAGCAGTACTTC. Protein: CSVLPGSSYEQYF.

V gene TRBV15 combines with J gene TRBJ2-1; 8 positions match TRBD1. V was pared by 4 bases and J by 8 bases, with 10 bases of the junction left unmatched. The CDR3 extends over 15 amino acids. Germline V gene sequence: CDR1 LNHNV, CDR2 YYDKDF (reference sequence). The CDR3 loop is CATSKIDRGKDEQFF. The CDR3 nucleotides read TGTGCCACCAGCAAGATCGACAGGGGTAAAGATGAGCAGTTCTTC. Using reference TRBV15 and TRBJ2-1 for the parts outside the CDR3, the full variable domain is DAMVIQNPRYQVTQFGKPVTLSCSQTLNHNVMYWYQQKSSQAPKLLFHYYDKDFNNEADTPDNFQSRRPNTSFCFLDIRSPGLGDTAMYLCATSKIDRGKDEQFFGPGTRLTVL.

With respect to this clone: Other DNA sequences in this specimen translate into the identical CDR3. This chain uses TRBV6-1 with TRBJ1-2; no clear D gene. The germline V gene has CDR1 MNHNS and CDR2 SASEGT. The CDR3 consists of 13 residues. Between the trimmed V and J ends, which lost 0 bases and 3 bases, there was a span of 5 bases. This chain's CDR3 is CASSEAVDYGYTF. In nucleotides, the CDR3 is TGTGCCAGCAGTGAAGCGGTTGACTATGGCTACACCTTC.

This clone was recorded once. The J gene is TRBJ2-7, the V gene TRBV4-3, with D possibly being TRBD2 (6 bases). Germline V CDR1 and CDR2: LGHNA, YSLEER. V lost 0 bases and J lost 6, with 18 bases in between. The CDR3 is made up of 16 amino acids. The CDR3 DNA reads TGCGCCAGCAGCCAAGATATTGGGACTCTTCCGCGCGAGCAGTACTTC. Its translation is CASSQDIGTLPREQYF.

A word on this clone: This same CDR3 is encoded by further DNA sequences in the sample. V usage is TRBV6-5 and J usage is TRBJ2-7; 11 bases match TRBD1. The germline gives CDR1 MNHEY, CDR2 SVGAGI. CDR3 length: 15 residues. The J segment lost 2 bases and the V segment lost 2 bases, leaving 2 bases of the junction unmatched. The CDR3, as DNA: TGTGCCAGCAGTTACGGACAGGGGGCGGCCTACGAGCAGTACTTC. The encoded protein is CASSYGQGAAYEQYF.

This chain links TRBV13 with TRBJ2-7; 7 bases line up with TRBD1. The CDR3 is made up of 13 amino acids. V shed 5 bases, J shed 1 base, and the junction held 2 bases outside the gene matches. Germline CDR1 and CDR2: PRHDT and FYEKMQ (reference sequence). The CDR3 spells CASSQDRSYEQYF. The CDR3 region has the DNA TGTGCCAGCAGCCAGGACAGGTCCTACGAGCAGTACTTC.

The chain employs TRBV30 and TRBJ2-6, with D possibly matching TRBD1 (5 bases). This CDR3 region has 13 residues. Between the trimmed V and J ends, which lost 5 bases and 4 bases, there was a span of 9 bases. The germline CDR1 and CDR2 sequences are GTSNPN and SVGIG (reference sequence). The CDR3 bases are TGTGCCTGGGCTAGGGGCGGGGCCAACGTCCTGACTTTC. Amino acid sequence: CAWARGGANVLTF.

This clone has only one observation. This chain joins TRBV27 and TRBJ1-5, with a possible D match to TRBD1 (6 bases). CDR3 length equals 16 residues. V was pared by 1 base and J by 3 bases, with 13 bases between. Germline V gene data show CDR1 as MNHEY and CDR2 as SMNVEV (reference sequence). CDR3 sequence: CASSLYSGVVNQPQHF. DNA for the CDR3: TGTGCCAGCAGTTTATATTCAGGGGTTGTCAATCAGCCCCAGCATTTT.

CDR3 protein: CASWRGDSNQPQHF. Written as DNA, the CDR3 is TGTGCCAGTTGGAGGGGCGATAGCAATCAGCCCCAGCATTTT. This chain joins TRBV19 and TRBJ1-5; D might be TRBD1 (5 bases). The CDR3 is 14 residues long. Trimming removed 8 bases at V and 0 bases at J, with 11 bases between. Germline V gene sequence: CDR1 LNHDA, CDR2 SQIVND (reference sequence). Together with reference TRBV19 and TRBJ1-5, the CDR3 gives the full variable domain: DGGITQSPKYLFRKEGQNVTLSCEQNLNHDAMYWYRQDPGQGLRLIYYSQIVNDFQKGDIAEGYSVSREKKESFPLTVTSAQKNPTAFYLCASWRGDSNQPQHFGDGTRLSIL.

As to this clone: The sample contains more than one DNA sequence encoding this CDR3. This chain joins TRBV29-1 and TRBJ1-2; D is ambiguous. Trimming left V 1 base short and J 0 bases short, with 6 bases between. Germline V gene data show CDR1 as SQVTM and CDR2 as ANQGSEA. The CDR3 is 13 residues long. CDR3 in amino acids: CSVEGTANYGYTF. CDR3 DNA sequence: TGCAGCGTTGAAGGAACCGCTAACTATGGCTACACCTTC.

This clone came up once. The V gene is TRBV27, the J gene TRBJ2-7, with 9 bases identical to TRBD1. The CDR3 loop spans 16 amino acids. CDR1 MNHEY and CDR2 SMNVEV come from the germline V gene (reference sequence). V was pared by 6 bases and J by 2 bases, with 11 bases of the junction left unmatched. Here the CDR3 reads CASRLTGTGFPYEQYF. The CDR3, as DNA: TGTGCCAGCAGGTTAACCGGGACAGGGTTCCCCTACGAGCAGTACTTC.

The V gene is TRBV7-6, the J gene TRBJ2-5; 7 nucleotides align to TRBD1. This CDR3 is built from 13 residues. Germline CDR1 reads SGHVS; CDR2 reads FNYEAQ. V trimming: 6 bases; J trimming: 4 bases; junction bases outside the gene matches: 5. The CDR3 loop reads CASRPTGAETQYF. The CDR3 bases are TGTGCCAGCAGACCTACAGGGGCAGAGACCCAGTACTTC.

This clone is a singleton in its sample. This chain connects TRBV10-3 to TRBJ1-5; D call uncertain. Trimming took off 0 bases at V and 4 bases at J, with 4 bases between the two ends. CDR1 ENHRY and CDR2 SYGVKD come from the germline V gene. The length of the CDR3 is 13 residues. In nucleotides, the CDR3 is TGTGCCATCAGTGAGTCATTTAATCAGCCCCAGCATTTT. This encodes CAISESFNQPQHF.

V gene TRBV5-1 combines with J gene TRBJ2-5; 9 nucleotides agree with TRBD2. V was pared by 0 bases and J by 0 bases, with 6 bases of the junction left unmatched. Germline CDR1 is SGHRS and CDR2 is YFSETQ. The CDR3 length is 17 residues. The DNA of the CDR3 is TGCGCCAGCAGCTTGGTCGGTCTAGCGGGATACCAAGAGACCCAGTACTTC. As protein: CASSLVGLAGYQETQYF. The entire variable domain, with the rest obtained from reference TRBV5-1 and TRBJ2-5, is as follows: KAGVTQTPRYLIKTRGQQVTLSCSPISGHRSVSWYQQTPGQGLQFLFEYFSETQRNKGNFPGRFSGRQFSNSRSEMNVSTLELGDSALYLCASSLVGLAGYQETQYFGPGTRLLVL.

The V gene is TRBV27, the J gene TRBJ1-6; a weak D match, TRBD1 (5 bases). V was shortened by 4 bases and J by 9 bases, with 13 bases between the two germline ends. The CDR3 is 14 residues long. Germline V gene data show CDR1 as MNHEY and CDR2 as SMNVEV (reference sequence). In nucleotides, the CDR3 is TGTGCCAGCAGTTACTTGTCCGACAGTTCACCCCTCCACTTT. It yields the protein CASSYLSDSSPLHF.

The CDR3 spells CASNTIGQIANQPQHF. The DNA of the CDR3 is TGTGCCAGCAACACCATAGGACAGATAGCTAATCAGCCCCAGCATTTT. The V call is TRBV2, the J call TRBJ1-5; a weak D match, TRBD1 (6 bases). The V end was cut by 7 bases, the J end by 4 bases, with 20 bases between. Per germline, CDR1 SNHLY and CDR2 FYNNEI. CDR3 size: 16 residues.

The chain is built from TRBV7-9 and TRBJ2-2; 15 bases match TRBD2. The CDR3 covers 16 residues. The germline gives CDR1 SEHNR, CDR2 FQNEAQ (reference sequence). J gave up 7 bases and V 5 bases, and 5 bases lay outside the gene matches. The CDR3: CASSARTSGRVGELFF. The CDR3 nucleotides are TGTGCCAGCAGCGCCCGGACTAGCGGGAGGGTCGGGGAGCTGTTTTTT.

The chain couples TRBV7-2 to TRBJ2-1, with 10 bases matching TRBD2. Germline CDR1 reads SGHTA; CDR2 reads FQGNSA. CDR3 length equals 15 residues. After removal of 2 bases from V and 8 bases from J, the junction contained 6 bases not matched to a gene. CDR3 DNA sequence: TGTGCCAGCAGCTTAAAGCGGGGGGGCCGGGATGAGCAGTTCTTC. As protein: CASSLKRGGRDEQFF.

This clone was picked up one time. The chain couples TRBV4-1 to TRBJ1-1, with no clear D. Trimming removed 3 bases at V and 3 bases at J, with 5 bases between. CDR1 is MGHRA and CDR2 is YSYEKL in the germline V gene. The CDR3 is 12 residues long. Here the CDR3 reads CASSQEDTEAFF. The CDR3 nucleotides read TGCGCCAGCAGCCAGGAGGACACTGAAGCTTTCTTT.

CDR3 region: CASSLPGANNEQFF. CDR3 coding DNA: TGTGCCAGCAGCTTACCCGGGGCTAACAATGAGCAGTTCTTC. The rearrangement joins TRBV11-2 to TRBJ2-1; D tentatively reads TRBD1 or TRBD2 (5 bases each). From germline, CDR1 is SGHAT and CDR2 FQNNGV. Trimming took off 2 bases at V and 5 bases at J, with 10 bases between the two ends. This CDR3 is built from 14 residues. Full variable domain (remainder filled in from reference TRBV11-2 and TRBJ2-1): EAGVAQSPRYKIIEKRQSVAFWCNPISGHATLYWYQQILGQGPKLLIQFQNNGVVDDSQLPKDRFSAERLKGVDSTLKIQPAKLEDSAVYLCASSLPGANNEQFFGPGTRLTVL.

About this clone itself: The sample has other DNA sequences that encode this CDR3 too. As DNA, the CDR3 is TGTGCCAGCTCACCACCCGGCTACGAGCAGTACTTC. Translated: CASSPPGYEQYF. The chain has TRBV18 and TRBJ2-7; D not certain. Germline assignment: CDR1 KGHSH and CDR2 LQKENI. V lost 0 bases, J lost 3 bases, and 3 bases lay in between. The length of the CDR3 is 12 residues. The full variable domain, completed using reference TRBV18 and TRBJ2-7, is NAGVMQNPRHLVRRRGQEARLRCSPMKGHSHVYWYRQLPEEGLKFMVYLQKENIIDESGMPKERFSAEFPKEGPSILRIQQVVRGDSAAYFCASSPPGYEQYFGPGTRLTVT.

The rearrangement uses TRBV15 and TRBJ1-1; D unresolved. Trimming removed 3 bases at V and 2 bases at J, with 16 bases between. The CDR3 contains 16 residues. CDR1 and CDR2 from the germline V gene are LNHNV and YYDKDF (reference sequence). CDR3 sequence: CATSRADSSPNTEAFF. CDR3 DNA: TGTGCCACCAGCAGGGCCGATAGCTCCCCTAACACTGAAGCTTTCTTT.

As for this clone: The sample holds other DNA sequences that translate to the same CDR3. This sequence joins TRBV28 and TRBJ2-7; perhaps TRBD1 as D (5 bases). The V gene lost 1 base and the J gene lost 0 bases, with 7 bases spanning the gap. CDR1 is MDHEN, CDR2 SYDVKM, per germline. The CDR3 consists of 14 residues. CDR3 region: CASSLSGYSYEQYF. The CDR3 DNA reads TGTGCCAGCAGTTTATCAGGGTACTCCTACGAGCAGTACTTC.

The rearrangement joins TRBV6-1 to TRBJ1-3; the D is unclear. V was trimmed by 3 bases and J by 2 bases, leaving 11 bases between them. CDR3 length: 15 amino acids. Germline CDR1 is MNHNS and CDR2 is SASEGT. The CDR3 loop reads CASSELSGPGNTIYF. The CDR3 DNA is TGTGCCAGCAGTGAGTTAAGTGGACCTGGAAACACCATATATTTT.

This sequence joins TRBV4-1 and TRBJ2-7, with a tentative D call TRBD1 (5 bases). Germline V lookup: CDR1 MGHRA, CDR2 YSYEKL. CDR3 length equals 14 residues. The V end was cut by 1 base, the J end by 4 bases, with 11 bases between. CDR3 sequence: CASSQGPTVYEQYF. The CDR3 DNA follows: TGCGCCAGCAGCCAAGGACCGACAGTTTACGAGCAGTACTTC.